Below are 14 T cell receptor beta chains sequenced from a single sample in a study of cytomegalovirus exposure and HLA in healthy donors (dated by TCRdb to 2017 to 2019). Libraries were constructed by the immunoSEQ multiplex PCR assay. Not all clones reach the TCRdb copy of this immuneACCESS table, which keeps in-frame sequences only. Checked studies attribute under half of the gap to unresolved V genes and leave the rest unexplained. The sample includes about 160,000 clones, with about 82% observed a single time. The ten largest clones represent around 2% of the sample. Source material: PBMCs. These receptors all stem from a man aged 25 to 40 in good health and CMV-seropositive.

The chain is built from TRBV7-9 and TRBJ2-2; no clear D. Germline CDR1 is SEHNR and CDR2 is FQNEAQ (reference sequence). V was shortened by 3 bases and J by 3 bases, with 2 bases between the two germline ends. The CDR3 sequence is 12 residues long. CDR3 sequence: CASSFYTGELFF. CDR3 nucleotides: TGTGCCAGCAGCTTCTACACCGGGGAGCTGTTTTTT.

The chain uses TRBV7-6 and TRBJ1-2; the D is unclear. Germline values: CDR1 SGHVS, CDR2 FNYEAQ. Trimming shortened V by 3 bases and J by 8 bases, and 13 bases separated the two germline ends. CDR3 length equals 13 residues. CDR3 bases: TGTGCCAGCAGCTTCGAAACGGGAGGAGGCTACACCTTC. Amino acids: CASSFETGGGYTF.

V is TRBV7-3 and J is TRBJ2-2, with 7 bases that match TRBD1. Unmatched junction bases numbered 10, after V lost 5 bases and J lost 4 bases. Germline assignment: CDR1 SGHTA and CDR2 FQGTGA. This CDR3 region has 16 residues. CDR3 region: CASSTSGGPGTGELFF. In nucleotides, the CDR3 is TGTGCCAGCAGCACCTCAGGGGGTCCTGGCACCGGGGAGCTGTTTTTT.

This chain connects TRBV5-1 to TRBJ2-7; 12 nucleotides align to TRBD2. This CDR3 is built from 16 residues. Germline CDR1 and CDR2: SGHRS and YFSETQ. V was clipped by 0 bases and J by 0 bases; unmatched bases: 1. The CDR3 coding sequence is TGCGCCAGCAGCTTGGGACTAGCGGGGGACTCCTACGAGCAGTACTTC. Amino acid sequence: CASSLGLAGDSYEQYF.

This clone was recorded once. The rearrangement joins TRBV30 to TRBJ1-1; TRBD1 matches at 9 bases. This CDR3 is 13 amino acids long. CDR1 and CDR2 (germline): GTSNPN, SVGIG (reference sequence). The V gene end was trimmed by 1 base and the J gene end by 6 bases; junction bases not matched to a gene: 3. The CDR3 loop is CAWSEQGAAEAFF. In nucleotides, the CDR3 is TGTGCCTGGAGTGAACAGGGGGCCGCTGAAGCTTTCTTT.

This chain links TRBV10-3 with TRBJ1-5; 7 nucleotides align to TRBD1. Germline assignment: CDR1 ENHRY and CDR2 SYGVKD. There are 14 residues in the CDR3. V trimming: 6 bases; J trimming: 6 bases; junction bases outside the gene matches: 8. The DNA for the CDR3 is TGTGCCATCAGGTCAGGGGGGTGGGGTCAGCCCCAGCATTTT. Translating gives CAIRSGGWGQPQHF.

The count of this clone is one. The rearrangement links TRBV6-5 to TRBJ2-1; the D is unclear. Trimming cost V 4 bases and J 0 bases, with 13 bases left between them. Germline lookup yields CDR1 MNHEY and CDR2 SVGAGI. This CDR3 has 16 residues. As DNA, the CDR3 is TGTGCCAGCAGTTTTACCTATATGAGCTCCTACAATGAGCAGTTCTTC. Protein sequence: CASSFTYMSSYNEQFF.

This clone was seen only a few times. The rearrangement uses TRBV6-1 and TRBJ1-6, with 7 bases fitting TRBD1. The junction had 8 bases not matched to a gene; V was cut back by 5 bases and J by 7 bases. Germline values: CDR1 MNHNS, CDR2 SASEGT. CDR3 length equals 15 residues. CDR3 loop: CASSSTQGWNSPLHF. CDR3 in DNA: TGTGCCAGCAGTTCAACACAGGGGTGGAATTCACCCCTCCACTTT.

The chain has TRBV13 and TRBJ2-3, with 10 bases aligning to TRBD2. Germline assignment: CDR1 PRHDT and CDR2 FYEKMQ (reference sequence). Trimming took 4 bases from V and 1 from J; bases not matched to a gene: 8. CDR3 length: 17 residues. CDR3 coding DNA: TGTGCCAGCAGCTCGAGCCTAGCGGGGGCCGGCACAGATACGCAGTATTTT. Protein product: CASSSSLAGAGTDTQYF. Full variable domain (remainder filled in from reference TRBV13 and TRBJ2-3): AAGVIQSPRHLIKEKRETATLKCYPIPRHDTVYWYQQGPGQDPQFLISFYEKMQSDKGSIPDRFSAQQFSDYHSELNMSSLELGDSALYFCASSSSLAGAGTDTQYFGPGTRLTVL.

J is TRBJ2-2 and V is TRBV4-1, with D perhaps matching TRBD2 (6 bases). V was clipped by 0 bases and J by 4 bases, with 12 bases between them. Germline V gives CDR1 MGHRA, CDR2 YSYEKL. This CDR3 region has 16 residues. The CDR3 here is CASSQERGRSTGELFF. The CDR3 bases are TGCGCCAGCAGCCAAGAGCGGGGACGAAGCACCGGGGAGCTGTTTTTT.

This sequence joins TRBV6-5 and TRBJ2-3; no firm D call. V gave up 6 bases and J gave up 1 base, with 8 bases separating them. From germline, CDR1 is MNHEY and CDR2 SVGAGI. The CDR3 loop spans 13 amino acids. CDR3 nucleotide sequence: TGTGCCAGCAGCAACTATCGCACAGATACGCAGTATTTT. Its protein product is CASSNYRTDTQYF.

The chain employs TRBV7-6 and TRBJ2-3; TRBD2 aligns across 9 bases. After removal of 5 bases from V and 0 bases from J, the junction contained 6 bases not matched to a gene. Per germline, CDR1 SGHVS and CDR2 FNYEAQ. CDR3 length: 16 residues. The CDR3 coding sequence is TGTGCCAGCAGCCCCTCTACTAGCGGGAGCACAGATACGCAGTATTTT. Translated: CASSPSTSGSTDTQYF. The full variable domain, with the rest looked up from reference TRBV7-6 and TRBJ2-3, is GAGVSQSPRYKVTKRGQDVALRCDPISGHVSLYWYRQALGQGPEFLTYFNYEAQQDKSGLPNDRFSAERPEGSISTLTIQRTEQRDSAMYRCASSPSTSGSTDTQYFGPGTRLTVL.

The V and J genes are TRBV4-1 and TRBJ1-1; D unresolved. Germline loops: CDR1 MGHRA, CDR2 YSYEKL. The CDR3 runs 14 residues. Trimming stripped 4 bases from V and 0 bases from J, with 9 bases between. The CDR3 reads CASSPGVMNTEAFF. The CDR3 nucleotides are TGCGCCAGCAGCCCCGGAGTCATGAACACTGAAGCTTTCTTT.

As regards this clone: Other DNA sequences in the same sample also yield this CDR3. The chain recombines TRBV5-1 with TRBJ2-7; TRBD1 matches at 8 bases. This CDR3 is 15 amino acids long. V was pared by 0 bases and J by 2 bases, with 4 bases of the junction left unmatched. Germline V gene data show CDR1 as SGHRS and CDR2 as YFSETQ. CDR3 sequence: CASSLGTGGTYEQYF. In DNA form, the CDR3 reads TGCGCCAGCAGCTTGGGCACAGGGGGGACCTACGAGCAGTACTTC. The full variable domain, completed using reference TRBV5-1 and TRBJ2-7, is KAGVTQTPRYLIKTRGQQVTLSCSPISGHRSVSWYQQTPGQGLQFLFEYFSETQRNKGNFPGRFSGRQFSNSRSEMNVSTLELGDSALYLCASSLGTGGTYEQYFGPGTRLTVT.